This entry lists 20 T cell receptor beta chains sequenced from one sample in a study of blood T cell repertoires in COVID-19. Assay: immunoSEQ multiplex PCR; the TCRdb copy retains only in-frame clones and omits some. The sample has about 210,000 clones, 92% seen once. Sequenced sample: peripheral blood. The receptors come from a man aged 30-40 years with acute or convalescent COVID-19.

The V gene is TRBV19, the J gene TRBJ1-5, with unresolved D. The CDR3 runs to 13 residues. Looked up from germline, CDR1 is LNHDA and CDR2 is SQIVND (reference sequence). Between the trimmed V and J ends, which lost 7 bases and 2 bases, there was a span of 9 bases. The CDR3 nucleotides are TGTGCCAGTACGGGGATTGGCAATCAGCCCCAGCATTTT. It encodes CASTGIGNQPQHF. The entire variable domain, with the rest obtained from reference TRBV19 and TRBJ1-5, is as follows: DGGITQSPKYLFRKEGQNVTLSCEQNLNHDAMYWYRQDPGQGLRLIYYSQIVNDFQKGDIAEGYSVSREKKESFPLTVTSAQKNPTAFYLCASTGIGNQPQHFGDGTRLSIL.

The genes are TRBV5-1 and TRBJ2-6, with TRBD1 identical over 8 bases. CDR3 length: 18 amino acids. J lost 2 bases, V lost 4 bases, and 11 bases had no gene match. The V gene's germline CDR1 is SGHRS and CDR2 YFSETQ. The CDR3, as DNA: TGCGCCAGCAGCCCAGGGGGCGCATTTCGTACTGGGGCCAACGTCCTGACTTTC. The encoded protein is CASSPGGAFRTGANVLTF.

This chain connects TRBV7-9 to TRBJ1-1; 7 nucleotides match TRBD1. Germline V CDR1 and CDR2: SEHNR, FQNEAQ (reference sequence). The CDR3 has 11 residues. Unmatched junction bases numbered 7, after V lost 10 bases and J lost 8 bases. The CDR3 nucleotides are TGTGCCACCAGGACAGGCATAGAAGCTTTCTTT. Amino acid sequence: CATRTGIEAFF.

This sequence joins TRBV7-9 and TRBJ2-2, with 8 bases lining up with TRBD1. V was pared by 5 bases and J by 2 bases, with 4 bases of the junction left unmatched. Germline V gene data show CDR1 as SEHNR and CDR2 as FQNEAQ (reference sequence). The CDR3 length is 15 residues. CDR3 bases: TGTGCCAGCAGCCAAGGGACAGGCAACACCGGGGAGCTGTTTTTT. Its protein product is CASSQGTGNTGELFF.

The chain recombines TRBV18 with TRBJ1-5; no clear D. The CDR3 length is 13 residues. Germline CDR1 and CDR2: KGHSH and LQKENI. The germline V and J ends were trimmed by 6 bases and 3 bases, with 9 bases remaining between them. CDR3 loop: CASSPGLNQPQHF. CDR3 bases: TGTGCCAGCTCTCCAGGACTCAATCAGCCCCAGCATTTT. The entire variable domain, with the rest obtained from reference TRBV18 and TRBJ1-5, is as follows: NAGVMQNPRHLVRRRGQEARLRCSPMKGHSHVYWYRQLPEEGLKFMVYLQKENIIDESGMPKERFSAEFPKEGPSILRIQQVVRGDSAAYFCASSPGLNQPQHFGDGTRLSIL.

The chain uses TRBV5-1 and TRBJ1-1; TRBD1 might be the D (5 bases). CDR1 is SGHRS and CDR2 is YFSETQ in the germline V gene. The V end lost 4 bases, the J end lost 11 bases, and 21 bases lay between the germline ends. This CDR3 has 14 amino acids. The CDR3 DNA sequence: TGCGCCAGCAGCCTCCCCGGAGGGGTATCTGCTGCTTTCTTT. Translated, it gives CASSLPGGVSAAFF.

The chain carries TRBV3-1 (or the pseudogene TRBV3-2) and TRBJ1-4, with TRBD1 as a possible D gene (6 bases). Trimming took 4 bases from V and 4 from J, leaving 10 bases between them. The germline V gene encodes CDR1 LGHDT and CDR2 YNNKEL (reference sequence). The CDR3 sequence is 14 residues long. The CDR3 coding sequence is TGTGCCAGCAGCCGCCGGACAGATAATGAAAAACTGTTTTTT. Amino acids: CASSRRTDNEKLFF.

V is TRBV9 and J is TRBJ2-5; perhaps TRBD2 as D (6 bases). This CDR3 has 13 amino acids. The germline V and J ends were trimmed by 4 bases and 1 base, with 8 bases remaining between them. Germline CDR1 SGDLS, CDR2 YYNGEE. The CDR3 DNA is TGTGCCAGCAGCTGGGACTCCCAAGAGACCCAGTACTTC. Its protein product is CASSWDSQETQYF.

V usage is TRBV4-2 and J usage is TRBJ2-3, with 8 bases matching TRBD2. Germline values: CDR1 LGHNA, CDR2 YNFKEQ. This CDR3 region has 16 residues. J lost 0 bases, V lost 4 bases, and 6 bases had no gene match. CDR3 residues: CASSPLSGISTDTQYF. Written as DNA, the CDR3 is TGTGCCAGCAGCCCTCTTAGCGGGATTAGCACAGATACGCAGTATTTT.

The V call is TRBV3-1 (or the pseudogene TRBV3-2), the J call TRBJ1-1, with 7 bases lining up with TRBD1. The CDR3 is made up of 16 amino acids. V was clipped by 4 bases and J by 7 bases; unmatched bases: 15. Germline V gives CDR1 LGHDT, CDR2 YNNKEL (reference sequence). The CDR3 here is CASSPWTGRGGLEAFF. Here the CDR3 DNA reads TGTGCCAGCAGCCCATGGACAGGAAGAGGTGGGCTTGAAGCTTTCTTT.

The V gene is TRBV4-2, the J gene TRBJ1-3; tentatively, D is TRBD1 (5 bases). This CDR3 comprises 15 residues. Trimming cost V 4 bases and J 0 bases, with 10 bases left between them. Germline loops: CDR1 LGHNA, CDR2 YNFKEQ. In DNA, the CDR3 is TGTGCCAGCAGCCGGGAGGGGTCCTCTGGAAACACCATATATTTT. It yields the protein CASSREGSSGNTIYF.

The chain has TRBV6-5 and TRBJ1-6; TRBD1 matches at 10 bases. Germline-derived CDR1 and CDR2 are MNHEY and SVGAGI. The CDR3 has 16 residues. V was pared by 0 bases and J by 8 bases, with 4 bases of the junction left unmatched. CDR3 nucleotides: TGTGCCAGCAGTTACTCGAGCGGGACAGGGGATTCACCCCTCCACTTT. It translates to CASSYSSGTGDSPLHF.

The chain links TRBV30 to TRBJ2-3; D might be TRBD2 (5 bases). This CDR3 is built from 13 residues. The V gene's germline CDR1 is GTSNPN and CDR2 SVGIG (reference sequence). Trimming removed 1 base from V and 7 bases from J, with 12 bases in between. The CDR3 DNA sequence: TGTGCCTGGAGTGGGTCTAGAGGGTATACGCAGTATTTT. Protein product: CAWSGSRGYTQYF.

The chain recombines TRBV6-5 with TRBJ2-7, with 7 bases that match TRBD1. The CDR3 runs 15 residues. Trimming at V came to 6 bases and at J to 4 bases, leaving 12 bases not matched to a gene. Per germline, CDR1 MNHEY and CDR2 SVGAGI. CDR3 sequence (DNA): TGTGCCAGCAGGGCTGCCGGGACAGCCAGTTACGAGCAGTACTTC. It yields the protein CASRAAGTASYEQYF.

The count of this clone is one. The chain has TRBV15 and TRBJ2-7, with 13 bases that match TRBD2. With 4 bases clipped from V and 7 bases from J, the junction kept 7 bases outside the gene matches. Germline loops: CDR1 LNHNV, CDR2 YYDKDF (reference sequence). The CDR3 sequence is 15 residues long. CDR3 sequence reads: CATSTRLAGGEEQYF. The CDR3 nucleotides are TGTGCCACCAGCACCAGACTAGCGGGAGGTGAAGAGCAGTACTTC.

The chain is built from TRBV18 and TRBJ1-4; D not resolved. The ends were cut back, 5 bases at V and 5 bases at J, with 9 bases in the middle. The length of the CDR3 is 13 residues. Looked up from germline, CDR1 is KGHSH and CDR2 is LQKENI. CDR3 in DNA: TGTGCCAGCTCAACGGGTTTGAATGAAAAACTGTTTTTT. It translates to CASSTGLNEKLFF. Based on the CDR3 plus reference TRBV18 and TRBJ1-4, the full variable domain is NAGVMQNPRHLVRRRGQEARLRCSPMKGHSHVYWYRQLPEEGLKFMVYLQKENIIDESGMPKERFSAEFPKEGPSILRIQQVVRGDSAAYFCASSTGLNEKLFFGSGTQLSVL.

This clone was picked up one time. The rearrangement links TRBV7-3 to TRBJ2-1; 15 bases fit TRBD2. J gave up 9 bases and V 5 bases, and 5 bases lay outside the gene matches. Germline-derived CDR1 and CDR2 are SGHTA and FQGTGA. The CDR3 sequence is 15 residues long. The CDR3 spells CASSPRTSGRAEQFF. In DNA form, the CDR3 reads TGTGCCAGCAGCCCGCGGACTAGCGGGAGGGCTGAGCAGTTCTTC.

The V and J genes are TRBV10-2 and TRBJ2-7; 8 nucleotides match TRBD2. The CDR3 has 15 residues. The junction had 5 bases not matched to a gene; V was cut back by 2 bases and J by 2 bases. Germline CDR1 reads WSHSY; CDR2 reads SAAADI. CDR3 in DNA: TGCGCCAGCAGTGAGCCAGCGGGAGCTGCCTACGAGCAGTACTTC. Protein: CASSEPAGAAYEQYF.

The rearrangement joins TRBV5-1 to TRBJ1-6; a weak D match, TRBD1 (5 bases). CDR1 is SGHRS and CDR2 is YFSETQ in the germline V gene. The CDR3 covers 16 residues. The V end was cut by 4 bases, the J end by 7 bases, with 18 bases between. The CDR3 bases are TGCGCCAGCAGCCCGGGATGGGAGGGGTTGAATTCACCCCTCCACTTT. Translation gives CASSPGWEGLNSPLHF.

The chain carries TRBV6-5 and TRBJ2-7; unclear D gene. V was clipped by 6 bases and J by 5 bases, with 14 bases between them. Germline V CDR1 and CDR2: MNHEY, SVGAGI. The CDR3 has 13 amino acids. The CDR3 DNA reads as TGTGCCAGCAGGTTAAATCAGGAAGACGAGCAGTACTTC. This gives the protein CASRLNQEDEQYF.